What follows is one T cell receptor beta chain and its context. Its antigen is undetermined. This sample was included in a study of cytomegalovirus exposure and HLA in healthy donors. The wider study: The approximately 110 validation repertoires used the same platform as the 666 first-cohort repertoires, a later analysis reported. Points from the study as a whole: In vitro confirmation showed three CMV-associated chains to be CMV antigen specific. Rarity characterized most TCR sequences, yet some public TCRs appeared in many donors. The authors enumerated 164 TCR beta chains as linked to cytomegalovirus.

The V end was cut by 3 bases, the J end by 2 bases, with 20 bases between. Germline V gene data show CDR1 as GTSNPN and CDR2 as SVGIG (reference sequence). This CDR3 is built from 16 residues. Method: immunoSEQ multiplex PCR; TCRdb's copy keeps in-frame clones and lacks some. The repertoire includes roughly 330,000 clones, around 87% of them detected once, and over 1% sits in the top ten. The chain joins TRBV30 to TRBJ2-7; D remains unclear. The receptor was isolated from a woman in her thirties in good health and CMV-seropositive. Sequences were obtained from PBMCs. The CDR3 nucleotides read TGTGCCTGGAGCAATATTGACACTCCACTAACCTACGAGCAGTACTTC. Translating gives CAWSNIDTPLTYEQYF.